What follows are 13 T cell receptor beta chains derived from one specimen sequenced in a study of T cells in Graves' hyperthyroidism and ophthalmopathy. It was RNA transcripts that yielded the amplified TCR beta CDR3 regions. A first-round RT-PCR of the TCR CDR3 used the HTBI primer set. MiXCR, applied by TCRdb to the multiplex PCR reads, yields one record per CDR3 protein. The table has hundreds of thousands of distinct CDR3 sequences, 14% seen once. Sequencing was carried out using blood. Receptors were obtained from a woman younger than 35 with Graves' hyperthyroidism.

This clonotype was seen repeatedly, ten times or more. The chain couples TRBV20-1 to TRBJ1-1; 9 positions match TRBD1. V dropped 5 bases and J dropped 3; count of bases not matched to a gene: 4. This CDR3 comprises 13 residues. In germline, CDR1 is DFQATT, CDR2 SNEGSKA (reference sequence). The CDR3 reads CSAQQGAHTEAFF. CDR3 in DNA: TGCAGTGCTCAACAGGGGGCTCACACTGAAGCTTTCTTT.

The gene calls are TRBV6-2 or TRBV6-3 and TRBJ2-7; D ambiguous. Germline lookup yields CDR1 MNHEY and CDR2 SVGEGT. This CDR3 has 11 residues. The germline V and J ends were trimmed by 5 bases and 8 bases, with 10 bases remaining between them. The chain's CDR3 is CASSHGPKQYF. CDR3 bases: TGTGCCAGCAGTCACGGACCAAAGCAGTACTTC.

This clonotype was counted between two and nine times. The CDR3 loop reads CASSLLGNNSPLHF. CDR3 bases: TGTGCCAGCAGCTTACTGGGGAATAATTCACCCCTCCACTTT. The V call is TRBV7-3, the J call TRBJ1-6; no reliable D call. Germline V gene lookup returns CDR1 SGHTA and CDR2 FQGTGA. Trimming pared 2 bases from V and 5 bases from J, leaving 7 bases between. This CDR3 has 14 residues.

The sample holds many counts of this clonotype. The V and J genes are TRBV12-3 or TRBV12-4 and TRBJ2-1; 10 positions match TRBD2. The V segment lost 6 bases and the J segment 5 bases; nucleotides outside the gene matches: 16. CDR3 size: 18 residues. DNA for the CDR3: TGTGCCAGCAGCCGTGAGGTCCTAGCGGGAGTTGGGGACAATGAGCAGTTCTTC. Translating it yields CASSREVLAGVGDNEQFF.

This clonotype has more than one count but fewer than ten. CDR3 sequence (DNA): TGTGCCAGCAGTAGCACAGGACAGGGGCTGGTTCAGCCCCAGCATTTT. This gives the protein CASSSTGQGLVQPQHF. V is TRBV6-1 and J is TRBJ1-5; 9 positions agree with TRBD1. Germline V gives CDR1 MNHNS, CDR2 SASEGT. This CDR3 has 16 amino acids. Trimming took 5 bases from V and 6 from J; bases not matched to a gene: 11.

This clonotype was detected ten times or more. This chain connects TRBV28 to TRBJ2-4; tentatively, D is TRBD1 (6 bases). V was pared by 7 bases and J by 1 base, with 11 bases between. This CDR3 has 14 amino acids. The germline CDR1 and CDR2 sequences are MDHEN and SYDVKM. This CDR3 reads CASKGVGAKNIQYF. The CDR3 region has the DNA TGTGCCAGCAAGGGGGTTGGTGCCAAAAACATTCAGTACTTC.

This clonotype has a count of ten or more. This chain links TRBV20-1 with TRBJ2-1; D possibly corresponds to TRBD2 (6 bases). CDR3 size: 14 residues. CDR1 DFQATT and CDR2 SNEGSKA come from the germline V gene (reference sequence). Trimming shortened V by 6 bases and J by 0 bases, and 12 bases separated the two germline ends. This CDR3 reads CSASLGSSYNEQFF. CDR3 nucleotide sequence: TGCAGTGCCTCACTCGGGAGCTCCTACAATGAGCAGTTCTTC.

This clonotype was recorded at least ten times. In DNA, the CDR3 is TGTGCCAGCAGTTTAAGGACGATCCTCAGGGGGACGAACACTGAAGCTTTCTTT. Encoded protein: CASSLRTILRGTNTEAFF. The chain uses TRBV28 and TRBJ1-1; 7 bases fit TRBD1. The CDR3 runs 18 residues. Germline trimming cut 2 bases from V and 1 base from J; bases unmatched to any gene: 13. Germline assignment: CDR1 MDHEN and CDR2 SYDVKM.

The V and J genes are TRBV19 and TRBJ2-5; TRBD2 might be the D (6 bases). The CDR3 runs to 16 residues. Germline V lookup: CDR1 LNHDA, CDR2 SQIVND (reference sequence). The V gene lost 3 bases and the J gene lost 0 bases, with 14 bases spanning the gap. Here the CDR3 reads CASSMGGRDNQETQYF. CDR3 nucleotide sequence: TGTGCCAGTAGTATGGGGGGAAGGGATAACCAAGAGACCCAGTACTTC. The full variable domain, with the rest looked up from reference TRBV19 and TRBJ2-5, is DGGITQSPKYLFRKEGQNVTLSCEQNLNHDAMYWYRQDPGQGLRLIYYSQIVNDFQKGDIAEGYSVSREKKESFPLTVTSAQKNPTAFYLCASSMGGRDNQETQYFGPGTRLLVL.

Notes on this clonotype: One end of the junction varies from germline; a read error may be responsible. This sequence joins TRBV11-2 and TRBJ1-1; no clear D. The CDR3 spans 15 residues. The germline V gene has CDR1 SGHAT and CDR2 FQNNGV. Here the CDR3 DNA reads TGTGCCAGCAGCTTTTCGCGGTCGACGAACACTGGAGCTTTCTTT. Translated, it gives CASSFSRSTNTGAFF.

In its sample, this clonotype was seen many times. The chain uses TRBV6-2 or TRBV6-3 and TRBJ2-1, with TRBD1 identical over 7 bases. CDR3 length: 12 residues. The ends lost 8 bases at V and 11 bases at J; junction bases unmatched: 9. Germline V gene lookup returns CDR1 MNHEY and CDR2 SVGEGT. DNA for the CDR3: TGTGCCAGCCGTCCGAGGACAGGCCAGCAGTTCTTC. Residues: CASRPRTGQQFF.

The chain combines TRBV12-3 or TRBV12-4 with TRBJ2-2; D is possibly TRBD2 (5 bases). V lost 8 bases, J lost 4 bases, and 20 bases lay in between. The CDR3 contains 16 residues. The CDR3 DNA sequence: TGTGCCAGCTCACCACGAAGTCCGACTACCACCGGGGAGCTGTTTTTT. Its protein product is CASSPRSPTTTGELFF.

This clonotype was observed at least ten times. This chain connects TRBV5-5 to TRBJ1-1; 9 bases are a match to TRBD1. The junction had 10 bases not matched to a gene; V was cut back by 1 base and J by 3 bases. CDR1 and CDR2 (germline): SGHKS, YYEKEE (reference sequence). CDR3 size: 17 residues. The CDR3 DNA is TGTGCCAGCAGCTTGTGGGGAACAGGGGGCAGGTACACTGAAGCTTTCTTT. Translation gives CASSLWGTGGRYTEAFF.